This T cell receptor beta chain was captured by sequencing in a study of blood T cell repertoires in COVID-19 (dated by TCRdb to 2020 to 2021). Context from the whole study: The collaborator samples originated in the United States, Italy and Spain and spanned the acute and convalescent phases of COVID-19. The prospective study material was composed of cDNA or gDNA derived from T cells, B-cell-depleted T cells, or PBMCs. Sample metadata almost always included a de-identified subject ID, COVID-19 status, age in years and sex. Where available, HLA class I and class II types were obtained from metadata supplied by the sample provider rather than from assay-based typing. Deeply sampled blood TCRbeta repertoires from subjects exposed to, actively infected with, or recovered from COVID-19 were included in the dataset. The repertoires were released in a freely available public database meant as a resource for research on the immune response to SARS-CoV-2. The samples were drawn from the first 160 participants of the ongoing ImmuneRACE study and from 950 to 1,500 subjects provided by 6 global collaborators.

This clone was recorded a few times. What this receptor recognizes is not known. No base-level quality is on record; no much larger clone is a single base apart. TCRbeta CDR3 regions were amplified from genomic DNA by means of the immunoSEQ Assay, a bias-controlled multiplex PCR. Concerning the study's data processing: Within the assay, amplification of reference gene primers was used to estimate how many nucleated cells each sample contained. To quantify the absolute abundance of each unique TCRbeta CDR3 rearrangement, sequence reads were collapsed and filtered. For each sample, productive Simpson clonality was calculated as the square root of Simpson's diversity index over productive rearrangements. TCRdb retrieved this table from immuneACCESS and kept in-frame rearrangements only. Not all clones are present; in checked studies, unresolved V genes account for under half, and no reason is known for the remainder. D and trimming come from the DNA, and the V and J calls and clone size come from that table. The sample has fewer than 200,000 clones on record, around 84% of them singletons. The ten largest account for roughly 8% of the sample.

Results the study describes overall, beyond this receptor: The quantity of clinical and demographic metadata differed by source and by participant and was supplied without curation.

V is cut by 3 bases and J by 9 bases, and the space between the germline ends is 9 bases. Reading from cysteine to phenylalanine, the CDR3 counts 13 amino acids. Only CDR3 DNA is held: 39 bases, read in frame from base 1. The germline V gene specifies SGHTA as CDR1 and FQGTGA as CDR2. At one collaborating source in Seattle, patients were enrolled during active infection and were followed longitudinally through the course of disease. Collaborating institutions collected whole blood in K2EDTA tubes following their own protocols. For TCRbeta analysis, collaborators shipped samples in one of three forms: frozen whole blood, isolated PBMCs, or DNA extracted from either of those sample types.

Sequencing was performed on peripheral blood. The TCR was taken from a woman aged 55-70 years with COVID-19, enrolled during active disease. Recombination joined TRBV7-3 with TRBJ1-6; the D gene cannot be named for sure. At the DNA level, the sequence is TGTGCCAGCAGCTTTTATGAGGGTTCACCCCTCCACTTT. The translation is CASSFYEGSPLHF.